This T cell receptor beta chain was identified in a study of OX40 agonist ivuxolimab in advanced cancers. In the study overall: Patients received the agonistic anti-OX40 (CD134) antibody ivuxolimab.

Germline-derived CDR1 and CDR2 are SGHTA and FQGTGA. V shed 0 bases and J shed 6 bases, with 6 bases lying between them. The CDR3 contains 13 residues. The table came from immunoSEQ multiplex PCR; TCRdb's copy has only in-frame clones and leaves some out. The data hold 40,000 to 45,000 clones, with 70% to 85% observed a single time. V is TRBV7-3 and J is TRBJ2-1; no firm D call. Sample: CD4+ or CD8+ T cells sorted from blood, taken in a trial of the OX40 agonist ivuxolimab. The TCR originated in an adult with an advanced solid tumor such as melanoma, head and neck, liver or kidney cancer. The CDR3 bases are TGTGCCAGCAGCTTAACGGCTAGCAATGAGCAGTTCTTC. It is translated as CASSLTASNEQFF.